This T cell receptor beta chain derives from a study of identical twins. Trimming cost V 0 bases and J 7 bases, with 4 bases left between them. The CDR3 covers 12 residues. Germline CDR1 is SGHRS and CDR2 is YFSETQ. TCRdb called the 5' RACE reads again in MiXCR, with one record for every CDR3 protein. The table lists some 760,000 distinct CDR3 sequences, roughly 20% of them singletons. This clonotype has a handful of counts. All of the donors were Caucasians in good health. These data were also reused for a study on T cells expressing NK-cell markers.

Sample: PBMCs. This TCR came from a young woman in good health. The chain carries TRBV5-1 and TRBJ1-4, with D hard to call. CDR3 sequence (DNA): TGCGCCAGCAGCTTGGACCTTGAAAAACTGTTTTTT. Its translation: CASSLDLEKLFF.